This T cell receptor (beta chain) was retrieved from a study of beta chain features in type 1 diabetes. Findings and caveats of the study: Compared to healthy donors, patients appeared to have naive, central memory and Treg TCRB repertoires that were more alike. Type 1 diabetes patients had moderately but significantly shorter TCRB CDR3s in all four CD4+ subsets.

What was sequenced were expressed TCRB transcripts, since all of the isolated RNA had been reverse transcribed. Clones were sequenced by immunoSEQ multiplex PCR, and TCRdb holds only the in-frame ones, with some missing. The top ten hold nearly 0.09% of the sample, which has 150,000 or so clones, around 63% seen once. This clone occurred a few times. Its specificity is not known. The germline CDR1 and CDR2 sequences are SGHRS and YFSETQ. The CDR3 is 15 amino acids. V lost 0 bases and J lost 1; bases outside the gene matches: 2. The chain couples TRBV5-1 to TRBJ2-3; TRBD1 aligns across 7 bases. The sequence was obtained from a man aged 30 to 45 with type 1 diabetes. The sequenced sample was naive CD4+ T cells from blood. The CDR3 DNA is TGCGCCAGCAGCTTGGACGGGACAGGCACAGATACGCAGTATTTT. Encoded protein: CASSLDGTGTDTQYF.